This is a list of T cell receptor beta chains from one sample in a study of Graves' ophthalmopathy and Graves' hyperthyroidism. From the multiplex PCR reads, TCRdb called clonotypes with MiXCR, one entry per CDR3 protein. Among some 390,000 distinct CDR3 sequences listed, around 17% were seen once. The sequenced material came from peripheral blood. The receptor set was obtained from a woman younger than 35 with Graves' ophthalmopathy. Each CDR3 is given with its conserved first and last residue. A D gene is named only where the DNA matches it firmly. Size is omitted from some rows. Given values are once, few, many or a class for expanded clones.

>TRBJ1-1|TRBD1|TRBV6-5|.
TGTGCCAGCAGTTACTCGAGCCGGGACAGGTGGAGGACTGAAGCTTTCTTT
CASSYSSRDRWRTEAFF
>TRBJ1-1|.|TRBV5-1|.
TGCGCCAGCAGCTTGGCTCCTCCTCTCCAGGGCACTGAAGCTTTCTTT
CASSLAPPLQGTEAFF
>TRBJ2-4|.|TRBV15|.
TGTGCCACCAGCAGATCCAGGGCAAACAAAAACATTCAGTACTTC
CATSRSRANKNIQYF
>TRBJ1-2|.|TRBV6-2/TRBV6-3|few
TGTGCCAGCAGGCCCGCCCGGAACTATGGCTACACCTTC
CASRPARNYGYTF
>TRBJ2-1|.|TRBV5-1|.
TGCGCCAGCAGCTTGTTTGAGGGTGGGAATGAGCAGTTCTTC
CASSLFEGGNEQFF
>TRBJ2-7|.|TRBV24-1|.
TGTGCCACCAGTGATGGACGGTACGAGCAGTACTTC
CATSDGRYEQYF
>TRBJ1-5|.|TRBV28|many
TGTGCCAGTCAGGGTACCAATCAGCCCCAGCATTTT
CASQGTNQPQHF
>TRBJ2-7|.|TRBV6-5|many
TGTGCCAGCAGTTCCCTTAGTGAGCAGTACTTC
CASSSLSEQYF
>TRBJ2-2|.|TRBV29-1|.
TGCAGCGTTCGAATCGGGGCGAACACCGGGGAGCTGTTTTTT
CSVRIGANTGELFF
>TRBJ2-4|TRBD2|TRBV29-1|many
TGCAGCGTTAGGACTAGCGGGAGGGGACCCCTTTACTTC
CSVRTSGRGPLYF
>TRBJ2-5|.|TRBV12-3/TRBV12-4|many
TGTGCCAGCAGCTCCGGACTATACGACCAAGAGACCCAGTACTTC
CASSSGLYDQETQYF
>TRBJ1-2|.|TRBV3-1|many
TGTGCCAGCAGCCAAAGACAGCAAGCCTATGGCTACACCTTC
CASSQRQQAYGYTF
>TRBJ2-7|TRBD1|TRBV29-1|.
TGCAGCGTTGTAGGGTCGACAGGGGTTCCCTACGAGCAGTACTTC
CSVVGSTGVPYEQYF
>TRBJ2-3|.|TRBV6-1|many
TGTGCCAGCAGTGAAGCAGGGGGTGCGGGAGCAGATACGCAGTATTTT
CASSEAGGAGADTQYF
>TRBJ2-7|TRBD2|TRBV27|many
TGTGCCAGCAGTTTATCAGCGGGAGGACCCTACGAGCAGTACTTC
CASSLSAGGPYEQYF
>TRBJ2-2|TRBD2|TRBV4-3|many
TGCGCCAGCAGCCAAGATCGGCTAGCGGGAGGGCTGAGCGGGGAGCTGTTTTTT
CASSQDRLAGGLSGELFF
>TRBJ1-1|.|TRBV28|many
TGTGCCAGCAGCCGGGACCTAAGTCTAGCCCTGGCTTTCTTT
CASSRDLSLALAFF
>TRBJ2-3|.|TRBV7-2|many
TGTGCCAGCAGCTTAGGATCCGGGAAGAATGGGTATTTT
CASSLGSGKNGYF
>TRBJ1-5|.|TRBV7-2|many
TGTGCCAGCAGCTTAGCGGGGGGGAGGTCTAGCAATCAGCCCCAGCATTTT
CASSLAGGRSSNQPQHF
>TRBJ1-3|TRBD1|TRBV28|.
TGTGCCAGCAGGAACAGGGGAACTAATTCTGGAAACACCATATATTTT
CASRNRGTNSGNTIYF
>TRBJ2-7|TRBD2|TRBV20-1|many
TGCAGTGCTCGCCTCCCTAGGACTAGCGGGAGGGCCCGAGGGGAGCAGTACTTC
CSARLPRTSGRARGEQYF
>TRBJ2-7|.|TRBV5-1|many
TGCGCCAGCAGCCCGGGACTTTTCTCCTACGAGCAGTACTTC
CASSPGLFSYEQYF
>TRBJ2-7|.|TRBV29-1|many
TGCGCGAGCAAGGCAGACACCTACGAGCAGTACTTC
CASKADTYEQYF
>TRBJ2-2|TRBD2|TRBV15|many
TGTGCCACCAACGGGAGGGCGAACACCGGGGAGCTGTTTTTT
CATNGRANTGELFF
>TRBJ2-2|.|TRBV5-1|many
TGCGCCAGCAGCTTGGCCCTCCGAACCGGGGAGCTGTTTTTT
CASSLALRTGELFF
>TRBJ1-1|TRBD1|TRBV28|many
TGTGCCAGCAGTTTGGTGACAGGGGGAGCTTTCTTT
CASSLVTGGAFF
>TRBJ2-2|.|TRBV5-1|many
TGCGCCAGCAGCGCGGATGCCGGGGAGCTGTTTTTT
CASSADAGELFF
>TRBJ1-2|.|TRBV30|many
TGTGCCTGGAGTGTTTCGGGGGTGTCCACCTCCTTC
CAWSVSGVSTSF
>TRBJ1-1|.|TRBV5-1|many
TGCGCCAGCAGCTCGGGGGACACTGAAGCTTTCTTT
CASSSGDTEAFF
>TRBJ1-6|.|TRBV5-1|many
TGCGCCAGCAGCCCTAGACTTGGGGACAATTCACCCCTCCACTTT
CASSPRLGDNSPLHF
>TRBJ1-1|.|TRBV29-1|many
TGCAGCGGAAGTAGGGACCGCATGAACACTGAAGCTTTCTTT
CSGSRDRMNTEAFF